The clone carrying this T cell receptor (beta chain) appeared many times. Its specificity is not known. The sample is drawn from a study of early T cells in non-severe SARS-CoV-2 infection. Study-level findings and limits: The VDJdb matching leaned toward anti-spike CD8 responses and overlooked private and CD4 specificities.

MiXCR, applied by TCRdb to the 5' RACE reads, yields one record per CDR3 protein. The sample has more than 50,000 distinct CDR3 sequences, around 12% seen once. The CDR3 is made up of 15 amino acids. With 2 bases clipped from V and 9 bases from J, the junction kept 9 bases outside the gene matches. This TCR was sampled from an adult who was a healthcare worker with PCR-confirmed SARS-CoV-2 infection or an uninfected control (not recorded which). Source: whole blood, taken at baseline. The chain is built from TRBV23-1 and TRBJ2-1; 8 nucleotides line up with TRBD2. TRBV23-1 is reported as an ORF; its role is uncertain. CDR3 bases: TGCGCCAGCAGTCAACCAGCGGGAGTACGGGGTGAGCAGTTCTTC. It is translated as CASSQPAGVRGEQFF.